The present entry profiles one T cell receptor beta chain with its context. This clone was seen ten or more times. Its antigen is not yet known. No base-level quality is on record; no much larger clone is a single base apart. The junction shows trimming of 2 bases on V and 2 bases on J, and the gene matches do not reach 12 bases of it. The CDR3 has 21 amino acids, counting the end cysteine and phenylalanine. Only CDR3 DNA is held: 63 bases, read in frame from base 1. These data come from a study of metastatic and nonmetastatic thyroid tumors (dated by TCRdb to the early 2020s). For the wider study: Repertoires were compared across peripheral blood and tumor or nodule tissue samples from malignant and benign thyroid patients.

Before undergoing thyroid surgery, none of the patients had been given any kind of treatment. The study retrospectively analysed patient clinical samples collected from 2012 to 2018 using T-cell receptor beta sequencing. The library relied on PCR. TCRdb shows the sequencer as Illumina HiSeq 4000. The TCR beta-chain CDR3 region of each patient was profiled by high-throughput sequencing. The authors' pipeline ran thus. A classifier to discriminate distant-metastatic papillary thyroid cancer patients was built from CDR3 differences across clinicopathological groups. The Shannon index was used to measure repertoire diversity, and the Morisita-Horn index was used to measure how similar tumor and blood repertoires were. TCRdb applied fastp at Q25 and MiXCR to the public reads, then kept only in-frame beta chains. TCRdb's processing, not the authors' own work, is the source of the V and J calls. The sample data list roughly 64,000 clones, and 4% to 4.5% of these were observed just once. Approximately 20% of the sample rests with the top ten.

On the study overall, not on this receptor specifically: In both blood and tumor samples, TCR beta diversity was reported to be significantly higher in malignant tumors than in benign nodules.

Source material: blood. The chain was built from TRBV12-3 or TRBV12-4 and TRBJ2-1; TRBD2 aligns with 16 central bases. This TCR came from a female donor with papillary thyroid cancer or a benign thyroid nodule (not recorded which). Some clones in this sample may be carry-over from other donors' samples. The bases read TGTGCCAGCAGTTTAACCCCAGGGACTAGCGGGAGGGGGACCCCCTACAATGAGCAGTTCTTC. Its translation is CASSLTPGTSGRGTPYNEQFF.